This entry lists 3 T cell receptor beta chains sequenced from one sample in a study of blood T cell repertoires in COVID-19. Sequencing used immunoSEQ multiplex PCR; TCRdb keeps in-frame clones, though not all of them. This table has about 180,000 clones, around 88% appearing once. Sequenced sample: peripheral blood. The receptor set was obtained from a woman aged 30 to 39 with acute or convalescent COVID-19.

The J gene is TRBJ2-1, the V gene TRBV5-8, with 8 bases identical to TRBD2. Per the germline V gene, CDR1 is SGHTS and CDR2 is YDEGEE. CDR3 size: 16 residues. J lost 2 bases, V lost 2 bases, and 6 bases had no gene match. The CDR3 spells CASSFAGTSTYNEQFF. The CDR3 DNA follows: TGTGCCAGCAGCTTCGCCGGGACTAGTACCTACAATGAGCAGTTCTTC.

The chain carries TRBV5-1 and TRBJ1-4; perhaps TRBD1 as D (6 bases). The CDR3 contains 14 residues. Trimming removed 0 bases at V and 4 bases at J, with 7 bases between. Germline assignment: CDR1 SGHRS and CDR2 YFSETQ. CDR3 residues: CASSLAGDNEKLFF. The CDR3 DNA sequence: TGCGCCAGCAGCTTGGCAGGGGATAATGAAAAACTGTTTTTT.

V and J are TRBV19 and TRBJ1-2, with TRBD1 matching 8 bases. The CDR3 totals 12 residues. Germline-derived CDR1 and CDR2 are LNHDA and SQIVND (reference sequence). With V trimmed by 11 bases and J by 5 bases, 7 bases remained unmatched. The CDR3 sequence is CAGGDRSYGYTF. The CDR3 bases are TGTGCCGGGGGGGACAGGAGTTATGGCTACACCTTC.